This TCR beta chain originates from a study of cytomegalovirus exposure and HLA in healthy donors. 13 Jbeta primers and 60 Vbeta primers were used for the PCR. The protocol was immunoSEQ multiplex PCR, while the TCRdb copy is restricted to in-frame clones and leaves out a portion. This table holds around 160,000 clones, 68% found once. Looked up from germline, CDR1 is SGHRS and CDR2 is YFSETQ. There are 14 residues in the CDR3. The V end was cut by 4 bases, the J end by 5 bases, with 15 bases between. Findings and limits, study-wide: Across donors, presence/absence analyses took sequencing depth to be roughly uniform. Per a prior analysis, the majority of TCR beta V segments were productive roughly 90% or roughly 30% of the time.

With regard to this clone: The antigen is undetermined.

Sequenced input: PBMCs. The sequence was obtained from a middle-aged man in good health and CMV-seronegative. The genes are TRBV5-1 and TRBJ2-5; D gene unclear. The CDR3 reads CASSGKVSGETQYF. As DNA, the CDR3 is TGCGCCAGCAGCGGCAAGGTCTCCGGGGAGACCCAGTACTTC. Supplemented by reference TRBV5-1 and TRBJ2-5, the full variable domain reads KAGVTQTPRYLIKTRGQQVTLSCSPISGHRSVSWYQQTPGQGLQFLFEYFSETQRNKGNFPGRFSGRQFSNSRSEMNVSTLELGDSALYLCASSGKVSGETQYFGPGTRLLVL.